These 15 T cell receptor beta chains were all obtained from the same sample, sequenced in a study of Graves' ophthalmopathy and Graves' hyperthyroidism. Amplification targeted the TCR beta CDR3 regions, with RNA transcripts as the source material. Second-round multiplex PCR came after a first-round RT-PCR that employed HTBI primers. TCRdb fed the multiplex PCR reads into MiXCR, producing one record per CDR3 protein. The top ten clones hold 9.8% of a sample with about 500,000 distinct CDR3 sequences, about an eighth of them seen once. Sample: blood. The receptors originated from a woman younger than 45 with Graves' ophthalmopathy.

This clonotype was seen repeatedly, ten times or more. This sequence joins TRBV28 and TRBJ1-5, with TRBD1 as a possible D gene (5 bases). The CDR3 spans 15 residues. The V end lost 3 bases, the J end lost 5 bases, and 14 bases lay between the germline ends. Germline V gene data show CDR1 as MDHEN and CDR2 as SYDVKM. The DNA of the CDR3 is TGTGCCAGCAGTTTGGTGCTAAGCAGGGATCAGCCCCAGCATTTT. Translation: CASSLVLSRDQPQHF.

This clonotype was seen ten or more times. This chain connects TRBV30 to TRBJ1-1; D gene unclear. The CDR3 runs 13 residues. V gave up 2 bases and J gave up 1 base, with 8 bases separating them. Germline V lookup: CDR1 GTSNPN, CDR2 SVGIG (reference sequence). The CDR3 DNA is TGTGCCTGGAGTAAGGCGCGGAACACTGAAGCTTTCTTT. Translation: CAWSKARNTEAFF.

This clonotype has at least ten counts. V usage is TRBV20-1 and J usage is TRBJ2-5; tentatively, D is TRBD2 (6 bases). The CDR3 extends over 13 amino acids. Between the trimmed V and J ends, which lost 6 bases and 2 bases, there was a span of 13 bases. From germline, CDR1 is DFQATT and CDR2 SNEGSKA (reference sequence). CDR3 amino acids: CSAPTRSQETQYF. CDR3 nucleotides: TGCAGTGCGCCGACTAGATCTCAAGAGACCCAGTACTTC.

This clonotype was counted at least ten times. The rearrangement links TRBV5-5 to TRBJ1-1; D is perhaps TRBD1 (5 bases). Germline CDR1 and CDR2: SGHKS and YYEKEE (reference sequence). The CDR3 extends over 14 amino acids. Between the trimmed V and J ends, which lost 9 bases and 1 base, there was a span of 16 bases. In DNA, the CDR3 is TGTGCCACCATGACAGACTTCTCGAACACTGAAGCTTTCTTT. It yields the protein CATMTDFSNTEAFF.

This clonotype was seen a handful of times. The gene calls are TRBV9 and TRBJ1-2, with D possibly being TRBD1 (5 bases). The germline V gene has CDR1 SGDLS and CDR2 YYNGEE. This CDR3 spans 17 amino acids. Trimming removed 0 bases at V and 1 base at J, with 16 bases between. In nucleotides, the CDR3 is TGTGCCAGCAGCGTAGTGTCAGGGTCGGTAGATAACTATGGCTACACCTTC. Its protein product is CASSVVSGSVDNYGYTF.

This clonotype occurred many times. CDR3 region: CATSDSTGGNQPQHF. CDR3 nucleotide sequence: TGTGCCACCAGTGATTCGACAGGGGGTAATCAGCCCCAGCATTTT. The rearrangement links TRBV24-1 to TRBJ1-5, with TRBD1 matching 9 bases. V lost 2 bases to trimming and J lost 4 bases; unmatched junction nucleotides: 2. The CDR3 length is 15 residues. CDR1 and CDR2 (germline): KGHDR, SFDVKD.

With respect to this clonotype: Compared with germline, one end of the junction differs, possibly owing to a read error. This chain uses TRBV28 with TRBJ2-5; 8 bases fit TRBD1. This CDR3 spans 15 amino acids. Germline CDR1 and CDR2: MDHEN and SYDVKM. CDR3 sequence reads: CASIKDRGLQETRYF. In nucleotides, the CDR3 is TGTGCCAGCATCAAAGACAGGGGCCTACAAGAGACCCGGTACTTC.

This clonotype occurred many times. This rearrangement joins TRBV6-1 to TRBJ1-1; weak D call: TRBD1 (5 bases). The CDR3 runs 13 residues. The germline gives CDR1 MNHNS, CDR2 SASEGT. Trimming pared 1 base from V and 3 bases from J, leaving 6 bases between. The CDR3 is CASSEGQHTEAFF. CDR3 nucleotides: TGTGCCAGCAGTGAAGGACAGCACACTGAAGCTTTCTTT.

This clonotype was recorded a few times. A read error may explain this, as a much larger clone is one base away. This chain uses TRBV13 with TRBJ2-7; TRBD2 might be the D (6 bases). CDR1 PRHDT and CDR2 FYEKMQ come from the germline V gene (reference sequence). The CDR3 runs 11 residues. DNA for the CDR3: TGTGCCAGCAAGGTGGGCCGGGAGCTGTACTTC. Translating gives CASKVGRELYF. The full variable domain, its missing parts supplied by reference TRBV13 and TRBJ2-7, is AAGVIQSPRHLIKEKRETATLKCYPIPRHDTVYWYQQGPGQDPQFLISFYEKMQSDKGSIPDRFSAQQFSDYHSELNMSSLELGDSALYFCASKVGRELYFGPGTRLTVT.

This chain connects TRBV19 to TRBJ2-7, with 13 bases lining up with TRBD2. CDR3 length equals 15 residues. The germline V gene has CDR1 LNHDA and CDR2 SQIVND (reference sequence). V was clipped by 4 bases and J by 2 bases; unmatched bases: 2. CDR3 in DNA: TGTGCCAGTAGTAAAGGGACTAGCGGGACCTACGAGCAGTACTTC. Its protein product is CASSKGTSGTYEQYF.

This clonotype was counted at least ten times. The chain has TRBV30 and TRBJ1-1; D remains unclear. The CDR3 is made up of 13 amino acids. The V gene's germline CDR1 is GTSNPN and CDR2 SVGIG (reference sequence). Trimming removed 3 bases from V and 1 base from J, with 9 bases in between. DNA of the CDR3: TGTGCCTGGAGCCGTCGGCAGAACACTGAAGCTTTCTTT. It yields the protein CAWSRRQNTEAFF.

With regard to this clonotype: With a much larger clone just one base away, this may be a read error. Without the conserved terminal phenylalanine or tryptophan, this CDR3 likely stems from a read error. This sequence joins TRBV7-6 and TRBJ2-2, with D maybe TRBD2 (5 bases). CDR3 length equals 16 residues. V was trimmed by 8 bases and J by 1 base, leaving 17 bases between them. Germline V gene lookup returns CDR1 SGHVS and CDR2 FNYEAQ. The CDR3 spells CASALRGSGNTGELFV. In DNA, the CDR3 is TGTGCCAGCGCGCTTCGGGGTAGTGGGAACACCGGGGAGCTGTTTGTT.

This clonotype came up many times. This chain's CDR3 is CAWIRERNTEAFF. CDR3 sequence (DNA): TGTGCCTGGATTCGGGAAAGAAACACTGAAGCTTTCTTT. The chain carries TRBV30 and TRBJ1-1; no definite D call. V was pared by 4 bases and J by 2 bases, with 11 bases between. The V gene's germline CDR1 is GTSNPN and CDR2 SVGIG (reference sequence). The CDR3 is 13 residues long. The variable domain in full, completed from reference TRBV30 and TRBJ1-1, reads SQTIHQWPATLVQPVGSPLSLECTVEGTSNPNLYWYRQAAGRGLQLLFYSVGIGQISSEVPQNLSASRPQDRQFILSSKKLLLSDSGFYLCAWIRERNTEAFFGQGTRLTVV.

Regarding this clonotype: Mismatch with germline at one junction end may stem from a read error. The gene calls are TRBV6-2 or TRBV6-3 and TRBJ2-5; the match to TRBD2 covers 10 bases. The CDR3 contains 16 residues. Germline CDR1 and CDR2: MNHEY and SVGEGT. For the CDR3, the DNA is TGTGCCAGCAGTTATCCAGCGGGGGGGATTCAAGAGACCAAGTACTTC. It translates to CASSYPAGGIQETKYF.

The rearrangement links TRBV7-9 to TRBJ2-7, with D tentatively TRBD1 (6 bases). CDR1 and CDR2 (germline): SEHNR, FQNEAQ (reference sequence). The CDR3 has 15 residues. Trimming removed 5 bases at V and 3 bases at J, with 17 bases between. CDR3 in DNA: TGTGCCAGCAGCGCGCCAGAGACAGGCTTCTACGAGCAGTACTTC. Translated, it gives CASSAPETGFYEQYF.